This T cell receptor beta chain was captured in a study of cytomegalovirus exposure and HLA in healthy donors. Findings of the study overall: The authors later found HLA-associated TCR beta chains more clonally expanded than equally common others. The study flagged about 150 TCR beta chains as cytomegalovirus-associated. It was confirmed in vitro that a few of the CMV-associated chains were specific for CMV antigens.

Looked up from germline, CDR1 is MNHNS and CDR2 is SASEGT. This CDR3 is built from 15 residues. Between the trimmed V and J ends, which lost 3 bases and 0 bases, there was a span of 9 bases. On this clone: The antigen is not known.

PCR was performed using 60 Vbeta and 13 Jbeta primers. The assay was immunoSEQ multiplex PCR, and TCRdb's table has in-frame clones only and misses some. Seen here are 90,000 to 130,000 clones, over 60% observed once, and the top ten hold 2.2%. The chain is built from TRBV6-1 and TRBJ1-5; D gene ambiguous. Sequencing used PBMCs. This TCR was sampled from a woman under 40 in good health and CMV-seronegative. The CDR3 sequence is CASSDKLYSNQPQHF. As DNA, the CDR3 is TGTGCCAGCAGTGACAAGCTGTATAGCAATCAGCCCCAGCATTTT.